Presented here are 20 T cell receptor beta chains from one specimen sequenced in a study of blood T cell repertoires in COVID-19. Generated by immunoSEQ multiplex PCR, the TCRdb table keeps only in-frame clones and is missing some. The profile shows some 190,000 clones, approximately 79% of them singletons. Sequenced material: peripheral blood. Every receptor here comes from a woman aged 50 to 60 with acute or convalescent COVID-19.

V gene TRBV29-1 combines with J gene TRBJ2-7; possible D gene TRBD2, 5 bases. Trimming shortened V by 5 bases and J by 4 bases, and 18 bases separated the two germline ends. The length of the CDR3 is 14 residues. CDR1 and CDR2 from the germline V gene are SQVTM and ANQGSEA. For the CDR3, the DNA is TGCAGCGTTATCGACCCAAAGGGAGTATACGAGCAGTACTTC. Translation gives CSVIDPKGVYEQYF.

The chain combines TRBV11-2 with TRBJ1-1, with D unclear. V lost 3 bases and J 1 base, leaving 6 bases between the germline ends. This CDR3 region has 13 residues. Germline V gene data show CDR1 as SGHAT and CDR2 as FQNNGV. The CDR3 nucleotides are TGTGCCAGCAGCTTTCAGTGGAACACTGAAGCTTTCTTT. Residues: CASSFQWNTEAFF.

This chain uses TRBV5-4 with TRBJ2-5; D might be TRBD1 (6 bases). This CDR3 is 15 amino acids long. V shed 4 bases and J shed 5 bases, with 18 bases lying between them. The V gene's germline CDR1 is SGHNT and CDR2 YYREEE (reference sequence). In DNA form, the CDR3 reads TGTGCCAGCAGCCTTTTTACAGGGAGTCGGGAGACCCAGTACTTC. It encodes CASSLFTGSRETQYF.

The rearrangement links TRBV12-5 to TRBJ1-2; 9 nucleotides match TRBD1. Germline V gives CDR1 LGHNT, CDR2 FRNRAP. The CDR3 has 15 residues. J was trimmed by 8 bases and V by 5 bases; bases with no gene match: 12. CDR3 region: CASGLGDRASGGYTF. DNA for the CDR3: TGTGCTAGTGGTCTAGGGGACAGGGCTTCGGGAGGCTACACCTTC.

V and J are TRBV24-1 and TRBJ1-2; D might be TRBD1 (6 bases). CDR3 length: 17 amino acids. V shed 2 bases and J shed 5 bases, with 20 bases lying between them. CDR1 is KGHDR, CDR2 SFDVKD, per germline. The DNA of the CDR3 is TGTGCCACCAGTGATTCATCCGTTGACAGGCTTGGATATGGCTACACCTTC. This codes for CATSDSSVDRLGYGYTF.

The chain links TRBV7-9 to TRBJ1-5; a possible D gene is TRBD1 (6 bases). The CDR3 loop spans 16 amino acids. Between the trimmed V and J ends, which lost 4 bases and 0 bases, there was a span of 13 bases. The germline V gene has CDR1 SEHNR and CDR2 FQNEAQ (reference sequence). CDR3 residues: CASSSGQTYSNQPQHF. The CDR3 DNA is TGTGCCAGCAGCTCCGGACAGACATATAGCAATCAGCCCCAGCATTTT.

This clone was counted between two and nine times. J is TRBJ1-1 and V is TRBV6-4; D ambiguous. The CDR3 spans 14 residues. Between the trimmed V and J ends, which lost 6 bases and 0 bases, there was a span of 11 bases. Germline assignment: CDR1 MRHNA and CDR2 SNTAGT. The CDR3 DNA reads TGTGCCAGCAGAAGCAAAGAAATGAACACTGAAGCTTTCTTT. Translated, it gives CASRSKEMNTEAFF.

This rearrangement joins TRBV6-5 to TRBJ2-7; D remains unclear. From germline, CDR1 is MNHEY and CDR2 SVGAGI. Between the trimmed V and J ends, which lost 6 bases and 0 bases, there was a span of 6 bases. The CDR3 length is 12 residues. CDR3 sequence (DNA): TGTGCCAGCAGCCTATACTCCTACGAGCAGTACTTC. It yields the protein CASSLYSYEQYF.

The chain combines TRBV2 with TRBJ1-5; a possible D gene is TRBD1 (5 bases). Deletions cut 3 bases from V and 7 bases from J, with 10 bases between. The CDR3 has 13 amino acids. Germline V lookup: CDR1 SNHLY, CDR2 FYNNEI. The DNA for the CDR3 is TGTGCCAGCAGTGAGGAGGGGCCCCAGCCCCAGCATTTT. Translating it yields CASSEEGPQPQHF.

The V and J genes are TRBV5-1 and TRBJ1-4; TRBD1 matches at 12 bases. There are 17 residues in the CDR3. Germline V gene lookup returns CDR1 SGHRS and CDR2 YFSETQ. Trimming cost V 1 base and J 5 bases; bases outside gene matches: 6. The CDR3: CASSLKGQGATNEKLFF. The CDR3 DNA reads TGCGCCAGCAGCTTGAAGGGACAGGGGGCGACGAATGAAAAACTGTTTTTT.

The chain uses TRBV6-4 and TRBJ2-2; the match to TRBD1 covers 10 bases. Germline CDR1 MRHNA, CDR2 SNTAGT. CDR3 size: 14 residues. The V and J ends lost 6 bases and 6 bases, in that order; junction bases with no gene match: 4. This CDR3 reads CASSRQGAAGELFF. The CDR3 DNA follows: TGTGCCAGCAGCCGACAGGGGGCGGCCGGGGAGCTGTTTTTT.

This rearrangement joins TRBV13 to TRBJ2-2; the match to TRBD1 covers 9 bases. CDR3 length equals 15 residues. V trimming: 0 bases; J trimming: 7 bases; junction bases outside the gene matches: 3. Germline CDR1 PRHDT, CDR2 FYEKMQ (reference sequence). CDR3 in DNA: TGTGCCAGCAGCTTAGGACAGGGGGCTATCGGGGAGCTGTTTTTT. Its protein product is CASSLGQGAIGELFF.

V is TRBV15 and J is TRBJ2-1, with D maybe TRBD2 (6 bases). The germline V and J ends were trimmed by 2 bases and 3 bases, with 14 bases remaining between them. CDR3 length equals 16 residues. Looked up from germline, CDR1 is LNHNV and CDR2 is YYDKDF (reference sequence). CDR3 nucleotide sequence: TGTGCCACCAGCAGACGTCGCGGGGACCTCTACAATGAGCAGTTCTTC. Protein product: CATSRRRGDLYNEQFF.

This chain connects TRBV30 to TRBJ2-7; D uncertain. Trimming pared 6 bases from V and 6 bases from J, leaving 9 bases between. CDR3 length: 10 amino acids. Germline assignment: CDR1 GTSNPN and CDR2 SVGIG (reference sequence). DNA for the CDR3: TGTGCCTGTTCCCGGAGCGAGCAGTACTTC. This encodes CACSRSEQYF. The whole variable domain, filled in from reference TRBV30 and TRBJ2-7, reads SQTIHQWPATLVQPVGSPLSLECTVEGTSNPNLYWYRQAAGRGLQLLFYSVGIGQISSEVPQNLSASRPQDRQFILSSKKLLLSDSGFYLCACSRSEQYFGPGTRLTVT.

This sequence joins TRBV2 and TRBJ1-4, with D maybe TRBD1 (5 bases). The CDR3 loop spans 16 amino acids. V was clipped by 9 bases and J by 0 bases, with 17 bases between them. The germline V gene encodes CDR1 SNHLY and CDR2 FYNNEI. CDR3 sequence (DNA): TGTGCCAGTACTGGACACCTATTAACAACTAATGAAAAACTGTTTTTT. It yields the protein CASTGHLLTTNEKLFF.

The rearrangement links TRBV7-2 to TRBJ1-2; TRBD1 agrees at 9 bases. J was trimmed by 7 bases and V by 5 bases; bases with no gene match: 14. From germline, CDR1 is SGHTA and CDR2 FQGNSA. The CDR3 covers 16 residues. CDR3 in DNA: TGTGCCAGCAGCGAGCAACCGGGACAGGGAGGCGGTGGCTACACCTTC. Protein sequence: CASSEQPGQGGGGYTF. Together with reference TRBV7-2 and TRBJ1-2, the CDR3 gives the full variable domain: GAGVSQSPSNKVTEKGKDVELRCDPISGHTALYWYRQSLGQGLEFLIYFQGNSAPDKSGLPSDRFSAERTGGSVSTLTIQRTQQEDSAVYLCASSEQPGQGGGGYTFGSGTRLTVV.

This chain's CDR3 is CATSDPGGRGYTF. CDR3 sequence (DNA): TGTGCCACCAGTGATCCCGGGGGGCGCGGCTACACCTTC. The chain recombines TRBV24-1 with TRBJ1-2; D might be TRBD1 (6 bases). The CDR3 covers 13 residues. Per the germline V gene, CDR1 is KGHDR and CDR2 is SFDVKD. V gave up 3 bases and J gave up 8 bases, with 12 bases separating them.

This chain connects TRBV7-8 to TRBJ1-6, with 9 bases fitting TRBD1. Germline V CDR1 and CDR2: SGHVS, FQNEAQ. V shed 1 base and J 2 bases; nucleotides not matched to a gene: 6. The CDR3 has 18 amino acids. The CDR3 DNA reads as TGTGCCAGCAGCTTAGTCCCCGGGACAGGGACCTATAATTCACCCCTCCACTTT. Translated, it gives CASSLVPGTGTYNSPLHF.

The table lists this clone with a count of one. The CDR3 DNA follows: TGTGCCAGCAGCTCGAAGGGGGCAACTAACTATGGCTACACCTTC. Amino acids: CASSSKGATNYGYTF. The chain carries TRBV6-2 or TRBV6-3 and TRBJ1-2, with 7 bases identical to TRBD1. The V segment lost 6 bases and the J segment 0 bases; nucleotides outside the gene matches: 7. Germline V gene sequence: CDR1 MNHEY, CDR2 SVGEGT. This CDR3 is built from 15 residues.

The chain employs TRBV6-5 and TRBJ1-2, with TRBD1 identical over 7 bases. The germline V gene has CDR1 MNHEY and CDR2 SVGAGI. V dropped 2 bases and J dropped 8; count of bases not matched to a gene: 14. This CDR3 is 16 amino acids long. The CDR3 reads CASSYHARTGLGGYTF. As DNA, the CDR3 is TGTGCCAGCAGTTACCACGCACGGACAGGTCTGGGGGGCTACACCTTC.